The following is a TCR beta chain sequence with its context. The sample comes from a study of blood T cell repertoires in COVID-19. Study background: The origin of the acute and convalescent COVID-19 samples was the United States, Italy and Spain. T cells, B-cell-depleted T cells, or PBMCs supplied cDNA or gDNA.

Seattle's enrolled individuals joined amid active infection and were then monitored longitudinally. Per the authors' pipeline: The assay estimated nucleated cells by amplifying reference gene primers. The method was immunoSEQ multiplex PCR; TCRdb's version includes in-frame clones alone and lacks a portion of them. The V and J calls and the clone size are those of that table, but D and trimming were determined from the DNA. The sample has about 180,000 clones, 70% to 85% seen once. From germline, CDR1 is SGHRS and CDR2 YFSETQ. V was shortened by 6 bases and J by 3 bases, with 11 bases between the two germline ends. The CDR3 length is 13 residues.

V and J are TRBV5-1 and TRBJ2-3; no clear D. The sequenced sample was peripheral blood. The source is a man older than 75 with COVID-19, enrolled during active disease. In DNA form, the CDR3 reads TGCGCCAGCACTACCTATTGGACAGATACGCAGTATTTT. This codes for CASTTYWTDTQYF. The full variable domain, its missing parts supplied by reference TRBV5-1 and TRBJ2-3, is KAGVTQTPRYLIKTRGQQVTLSCSPISGHRSVSWYQQTPGQGLQFLFEYFSETQRNKGNFPGRFSGRQFSNSRSEMNVSTLELGDSALYLCASTTYWTDTQYFGPGTRLTVL.